These 31 T cell receptor beta chains share one sample of origin, sequenced in a study of blood T cell repertoires in COVID-19. Some clones are missing from TCRdb's copy, which holds only in-frame ones; the method was immunoSEQ multiplex PCR. The table shows roughly 240,000 clones, with roughly 82% occurring only once. The sample was peripheral blood. The receptors come from a woman aged 80 or older with COVID-19, enrolled during active disease.

The chain links TRBV4-1 to TRBJ1-5, with 8 bases fitting TRBD1. Germline CDR1 is MGHRA and CDR2 is YSYEKL. The CDR3 is 17 amino acids. Unmatched junction bases numbered 9, after V lost 0 bases and J lost 5 bases. CDR3 bases: TGCGCCAGCAGCCAAGATCTGTGGGCAGGGGGCGATCAGCCCCAGCATTTT. It codes for CASSQDLWAGGDQPQHF.

V is TRBV11-2 and J is TRBJ2-4, with 9 bases identical to TRBD2. Germline assignment: CDR1 SGHAT and CDR2 FQNNGV. Germline trimming cut 3 bases from V and 8 bases from J; bases unmatched to any gene: 8. The CDR3 runs 15 residues. CDR3 residues: CASSLAPSGADIQYF. In nucleotides, the CDR3 is TGTGCCAGCAGCTTGGCTCCTAGCGGGGCAGACATTCAGTACTTC.

The gene calls are TRBV6-6 and TRBJ1-2, with TRBD1 as a possible D gene (6 bases). CDR1 and CDR2 from the germline V gene are MNHNY and SVGAGI (reference sequence). The V end lost 8 bases, the J end lost 2 bases, and 12 bases lay between the germline ends. The CDR3 contains 13 residues. This CDR3 is CASGGGGNYGYTF. The CDR3 DNA sequence: TGTGCCAGCGGGGGCGGGGGGAACTATGGCTACACCTTC.

V gene TRBV7-2 combines with J gene TRBJ2-1, with D unresolved. From germline, CDR1 is SGHTA and CDR2 FQGNSA. CDR3 length: 13 residues. Trimming took 0 bases from V and 3 from J, leaving 3 bases between them. The CDR3, as DNA: TGTGCCAGCAGCTTAGCTAACTACAATGAGCAGTTCTTC. Translated: CASSLANYNEQFF.

The chain uses TRBV19 and TRBJ2-1; TRBD1 matches at 7 bases. This CDR3 has 18 amino acids. V was pared by 4 bases and J by 0 bases, with 12 bases of the junction left unmatched. Germline-derived CDR1 and CDR2 are LNHDA and SQIVND (reference sequence). The CDR3 protein is CASSKVRDRVSSYNEQFF. CDR3 DNA sequence: TGTGCCAGTAGTAAGGTAAGGGACAGAGTAAGCTCCTACAATGAGCAGTTCTTC.

This rearrangement joins TRBV19 to TRBJ1-6; D not certain. Germline V gene sequence: CDR1 LNHDA, CDR2 SQIVND (reference sequence). The length of the CDR3 is 14 residues. Trimming stripped 6 bases from V and 6 bases from J, with 12 bases between. The CDR3 nucleotides are TGTGCCAGTAGCAAGTCGGGTCCTAATTCACCCCTCCACTTT. Amino acids: CASSKSGPNSPLHF. Full variable domain (remainder filled in from reference TRBV19 and TRBJ1-6): DGGITQSPKYLFRKEGQNVTLSCEQNLNHDAMYWYRQDPGQGLRLIYYSQIVNDFQKGDIAEGYSVSREKKESFPLTVTSAQKNPTAFYLCASSKSGPNSPLHFGNGTRLTVT.

This sequence joins TRBV4-1 and TRBJ2-3; TRBD2 aligns across 16 bases. The CDR3 is 18 amino acids. Germline V gives CDR1 MGHRA, CDR2 YSYEKL. J was trimmed by 5 bases and V by 8 bases; bases with no gene match: 13. CDR3 coding DNA: TGCGCCAGCGCCCTTTCCGGGACTAGCGGGGGGGCGGGAGATACGCAGTATTTT. Protein: CASALSGTSGGAGDTQYF.

The rearrangement links TRBV4-3 to TRBJ1-2; D remains ambiguous. The V end was cut by 0 bases, the J end by 10 bases, with 24 bases between. From germline, CDR1 is LGHNA and CDR2 YSLEER. This CDR3 has 17 residues. Here the CDR3 DNA reads TGCGCCAGCAGCCAAGATTTGGCAACCTACGCAGGAGGTTACTACACCTTC. Translated, it gives CASSQDLATYAGGYYTF.

V is TRBV19 and J is TRBJ2-5; possibly TRBD1 for D (6 bases). The CDR3 spans 14 residues. Germline V lookup: CDR1 LNHDA, CDR2 SQIVND (reference sequence). V dropped 3 bases and J dropped 4 bases, with 12 bases sitting between them. The CDR3 sequence: CASSIGQGLETQYF. The CDR3 nucleotides read TGTGCCAGTAGTATTGGGCAGGGGTTAGAGACCCAGTACTTC.

The chain links TRBV30 to TRBJ1-6; TRBD1 matches at 8 bases. V gave up 2 bases and J gave up 0 bases; unmatched junction bases: 3. CDR3 size: 16 residues. Germline CDR1 GTSNPN, CDR2 SVGIG (reference sequence). The CDR3 region is CAWSSGQVSYNSPLHF. Written as DNA, the CDR3 is TGTGCCTGGAGTTCGGGACAGGTCTCCTATAATTCACCCCTCCACTTT.

The V gene is TRBV19, the J gene TRBJ1-4; 7 bases are a match to TRBD1. The CDR3 runs to 13 residues. The trim removed 10 bases at V and 5 bases at J, leaving 7 bases unmatched. CDR1 and CDR2 from the germline V gene are LNHDA and SQIVND (reference sequence). The CDR3 here is CATRTGINEKLFF. The CDR3, as DNA: TGTGCCACCCGGACAGGAATCAATGAAAAACTGTTTTTT.

V and J are TRBV12-3 or TRBV12-4 and TRBJ1-6, with 10 bases aligning to TRBD1. There are 13 residues in the CDR3. Losses at the gene ends were 6 bases for V and 8 bases for J; bases not matched to a gene: 1. In DNA form, the CDR3 reads TGTGCCAGCAGGGGGACAGGGGATTCACCCCTCCACTTT. This sequence encodes CASRGTGDSPLHF.

This clone was picked up one time. The gene calls are TRBV6-5 and TRBJ2-7; D possibly corresponds to TRBD2 (6 bases). The CDR3 spans 15 residues. CDR1 and CDR2 (germline): MNHEY, SVGAGI. Trimming stripped 8 bases from V and 0 bases from J, with 17 bases between. The CDR3: CASAFSGLSSYEQYV. The DNA of the CDR3 is TGTGCCAGCGCCTTTAGCGGTCTTAGCTCCTACGAGCAGTACGTC.

The chain uses TRBV27 and TRBJ1-1; TRBD1 agrees at 9 bases. V was clipped by 8 bases and J by 4 bases; unmatched bases: 11. The CDR3 consists of 15 residues. Germline V lookup: CDR1 MNHEY, CDR2 SMNVEV (reference sequence). CDR3 nucleotide sequence: TGTGCCAGCTTAAAGAGAGGGACAGGGCGCACTGAAGCTTTCTTT. Protein sequence: CASLKRGTGRTEAFF.

This clone was counted once. A junction end diverges from the germline sequence, so it may reflect a read error. The chain uses TRBV7-2 and TRBJ2-1; 9 bases line up with TRBD1. Looked up from germline, CDR1 is SGHTA and CDR2 is FQGNSA. This CDR3 has 16 amino acids. Here the CDR3 DNA reads TGTGCCAGCAGTTTAGTTTTTGGGACAGGGCACAATGAGCAGTTCTTC. It is translated as CASSLVFGTGHNEQFF.

The CDR3 reads CAHKWGLQGNEKLFF. The DNA for the CDR3 is TGTGCCCACAAATGGGGCTTGCAGGGGAACGAAAAACTGTTTTTT. The gene calls are TRBV9 and TRBJ1-4, with D perhaps TRBD1 (6 bases). The CDR3 has 15 residues. Germline V gives CDR1 SGDLS, CDR2 YYNGEE. Trimming removed 10 bases at V and 8 bases at J, with 24 bases between. Together with reference TRBV9 and TRBJ1-4, the CDR3 gives the full variable domain: DSGVTQTPKHLITATGQRVTLRCSPRSGDLSVYWYQQSLDQGLQFLIQYYNGEERAKGNILERFSAQQFPDLHSELNLSSLELGDSALYFCAHKWGLQGNEKLFFGSGTQLSVL.

J is TRBJ1-5 and V is TRBV19; D might be TRBD1 (5 bases). Germline V gene sequence: CDR1 LNHDA, CDR2 SQIVND (reference sequence). The CDR3 extends over 16 amino acids. V gave up 3 bases and J gave up 8 bases, with 20 bases separating them. CDR3 residues: CASSIGGGKAGEPQHF. DNA of the CDR3: TGTGCCAGTAGTATCGGCGGGGGGAAAGCCGGAGAGCCCCAGCATTTT. Looking up the rest from reference TRBV19 and TRBJ1-5 gives the full variable domain: DGGITQSPKYLFRKEGQNVTLSCEQNLNHDAMYWYRQDPGQGLRLIYYSQIVNDFQKGDIAEGYSVSREKKESFPLTVTSAQKNPTAFYLCASSIGGGKAGEPQHFGDGTRLSIL.

The DNA of the CDR3 is TGTGCCAGCAGCTTAGTGGGCAGGGGGCGCACCGGGGAGCTGTTTTTT. It codes for CASSLVGRGRTGELFF. This rearrangement joins TRBV7-2 to TRBJ2-2; 8 bases are a match to TRBD1. The CDR3 spans 16 residues. Germline CDR1 and CDR2: SGHTA and FQGNSA. Trimming removed 1 base from V and 4 bases from J; junction bases left unmatched: 5.

The chain recombines TRBV7-2 with TRBJ1-4; D gene ambiguous. V was pared by 3 bases and J by 0 bases, with 8 bases between. CDR3 length: 15 amino acids. Germline V CDR1 and CDR2: SGHTA, FQGNSA. In DNA form, the CDR3 reads TGTGCCAGCAGCTTCGACGGGGCAACTAATGAAAAACTGTTTTTT. Protein: CASSFDGATNEKLFF. The variable domain in full, with the rest retrieved from reference TRBV7-2 and TRBJ1-4, is GAGVSQSPSNKVTEKGKDVELRCDPISGHTALYWYRQSLGQGLEFLIYFQGNSAPDKSGLPSDRFSAERTGGSVSTLTIQRTQQEDSAVYLCASSFDGATNEKLFFGSGTQLSVL.

This clone appeared a single time. J is TRBJ2-1 and V is TRBV18; 14 nucleotides agree with TRBD2. J gave up 0 bases and V 3 bases, and 7 bases lay outside the gene matches. Per germline, CDR1 KGHSH and CDR2 LQKENI. The CDR3 length is 19 residues. CDR3 sequence (DNA): TGTGCCAGCTCACCTGGACTAGCGGGGGGCCTTAGCTCCTACAATGAGCAGTTCTTC. Translated, it gives CASSPGLAGGLSSYNEQFF.

V and J are TRBV7-3 and TRBJ2-3; D gene ambiguous. Germline CDR1 SGHTA, CDR2 FQGTGA. V lost 5 bases and J lost 0, with 6 bases in between. The CDR3 length is 13 residues. CDR3 amino acids: CASSETSTDTQYF. The CDR3 coding sequence is TGTGCCAGCAGCGAAACTAGCACAGATACGCAGTATTTT.

The sample holds one count of this clone. CDR3 residues: CATFRGQGDDTQYF. CDR3 in DNA: TGTGCCACCTTCCGGGGACAGGGGGACGATACGCAGTATTTT. The rearrangement links TRBV10-3 to TRBJ2-3; TRBD1 aligns across 11 bases. This CDR3 has 14 residues. The germline V gene encodes CDR1 ENHRY and CDR2 SYGVKD. V shed 10 bases, J shed 6 bases, and the junction held 9 bases outside the gene matches.

This chain links TRBV18 with TRBJ1-6; D unresolved. The germline V gene has CDR1 KGHSH and CDR2 LQKENI. Trimming shortened V by 6 bases and J by 8 bases, and 11 bases separated the two germline ends. CDR3 length equals 13 residues. The CDR3 sequence: CASSPLGDSPLHF. For the CDR3, the DNA is TGTGCCAGCTCTCCCTTAGGAGATTCACCCCTCCACTTT.

The chain recombines TRBV9 with TRBJ2-2; weak D call: TRBD1 (5 bases). This CDR3 is built from 14 residues. Germline V gene data show CDR1 as SGDLS and CDR2 as YYNGEE. Trimming took 0 bases from V and 6 from J, leaving 9 bases between them. DNA for the CDR3: TGTGCCAGCAGCGTAGATTTGACAGCCGGGGAGCTGTTTTTT. It codes for CASSVDLTAGELFF.

This clone was recorded a few times. V gene TRBV18 combines with J gene TRBJ2-7; 11 nucleotides match TRBD2. The CDR3 contains 15 residues. The J segment lost 7 bases and the V segment lost 1 base, leaving 6 bases of the junction unmatched. Germline V lookup: CDR1 KGHSH, CDR2 LQKENI. The CDR3 protein is CASSPLGTSGKEQYF. The CDR3 DNA follows: TGTGCCAGCTCACCACTGGGGACTAGCGGTAAAGAGCAGTACTTC.

V usage is TRBV11-2 and J usage is TRBJ1-3; D gene unclear. The V gene lost 1 base and the J gene lost 4 bases, with 8 bases spanning the gap. The CDR3 runs to 14 residues. CDR1 is SGHAT, CDR2 FQNNGV, per germline. In DNA form, the CDR3 reads TGTGCCAGCAGCTTAGTCCCGGAGGGAAACACCATATATTTT. This sequence encodes CASSLVPEGNTIYF.

The chain employs TRBV28 and TRBJ1-4, with D perhaps matching TRBD1 (6 bases). Germline V lookup: CDR1 MDHEN, CDR2 SYDVKM. CDR3 length equals 15 residues. The ends were cut back, 5 bases at V and 8 bases at J, with 18 bases in the middle. This CDR3 is CASSPPQGIGEKLFF. CDR3 DNA: TGTGCCAGCAGTCCCCCACAGGGCATTGGGGAAAAACTGTTTTTT.

This chain's CDR3 is CASSQTGHSGANVLTF. The CDR3 coding sequence is TGTGCCAGCAGTCAAACAGGGCACTCTGGGGCCAACGTCCTGACTTTC. The J gene is TRBJ2-6, the V gene TRBV6-2 or TRBV6-3; tentatively, D is TRBD1 (6 bases). The V gene lost 5 bases and the J gene lost 0 bases, with 11 bases spanning the gap. Germline V gene data show CDR1 as MNHEY and CDR2 as SVGEGT. The CDR3 runs to 16 residues.

The table lists this clone with a few counts. The chain carries TRBV2 and TRBJ1-1, with TRBD1 identical over 7 bases. Germline-derived CDR1 and CDR2 are SNHLY and FYNNEI. There are 16 residues in the CDR3. Unmatched junction bases numbered 11, after V lost 5 bases and J lost 2 bases. The CDR3 sequence: CASSTPGTAFNTEAFF. The CDR3 nucleotides read TGTGCCAGCAGTACACCCGGGACAGCATTTAACACTGAAGCTTTCTTT.

The V gene is TRBV10-3, the J gene TRBJ1-2, with D possibly TRBD1 on 6 matching bases. CDR3 length equals 14 residues. V was trimmed by 6 bases and J by 0 bases, leaving 11 bases between them. Germline loops: CDR1 ENHRY, CDR2 SYGVKD. CDR3 in DNA: TGTGCCATCAGGGAACAGGGATCTAACTATGGCTACACCTTC. It yields the protein CAIREQGSNYGYTF.

The genes are TRBV18 and TRBJ1-2; D is unclear. This CDR3 contains 13 residues. Trimming stripped 3 bases from V and 2 bases from J, with 7 bases between. CDR1 and CDR2 from the germline V gene are KGHSH and LQKENI. The CDR3 nucleotides read TGTGCCAGCTCACCTGTCAGAAACTATGGCTACACCTTC. Its protein is CASSPVRNYGYTF.